This T cell receptor (beta chain) was profiled in a study of cytomegalovirus exposure and HLA in healthy donors. About the study: Approximately 180 million T cells yielded 100 million or so unique TCR beta sequences, as an earlier analysis found. Study results and caveats: In a later analysis, common viral pathogens appeared linked to several of the most significant clusters.

V was clipped by 4 bases and J by 4 bases; unmatched bases: 5. CDR3 size: 15 residues. Per germline, CDR1 SGHNT and CDR2 YENEEA. Of note for this clone: Its antigen is not known.

PCR amplification relied on 60 Vbeta primers (plus 13 Jbeta primers). Some clones are missing from TCRdb's copy, which holds only in-frame ones; the method was immunoSEQ multiplex PCR. The sample has 120,000 to 150,000 clones, 76% seen once. This TCR was sampled from a woman between 40 and 55 years old in good health and CMV-seronegative. Material: PBMCs. The chain joins TRBV11-3 to TRBJ2-2, with 8 bases lining up with TRBD1. The CDR3, as DNA: TGTGCCAGCAGCTCAGGGGGCAGGACCACCGGGGAGCTGTTTTTT. It encodes CASSSGGRTTGELFF.